One and the same sample provided the 4 T cell receptor beta chains below, sequenced in a study of cytomegalovirus exposure and HLA in healthy donors. The primer mix had 60 Vbeta and 13 Jbeta primers. The assay was immunoSEQ multiplex PCR, and TCRdb's table has in-frame clones only and misses some. Of under 200,000 clones in the sample, about 70% were seen once. Sequencing was performed on PBMCs. Source of these receptors: a woman aged 18-29 years in good health and CMV-seropositive.

V is TRBV14 and J is TRBJ1-2; D gene unclear. V lost 4 bases to trimming and J lost 4 bases, with 10 bases between them. The CDR3 runs to 13 residues. From germline, CDR1 is SGHDN and CDR2 FVKESK. The chain's CDR3 is CASSLREIYGYTF. The CDR3 bases are TGTGCCAGCAGCCTCCGGGAGATCTATGGCTACACCTTC.

The chain joins TRBV28 to TRBJ2-7, with TRBD1 as a possible D gene (6 bases). Germline-derived CDR1 and CDR2 are MDHEN and SYDVKM. V gave up 2 bases and J gave up 2 bases, with 13 bases separating them. The CDR3 contains 15 residues. CDR3 sequence (DNA): TGTGCCAGCAGTTTAAAGCACAGGGCCGCCTACGAGCAGTACTTC. As protein: CASSLKHRAAYEQYF.

This clone has more than one count but fewer than ten. This CDR3 reads CASSERGRHGYTF. The CDR3 DNA is TGTGCCAGCAGTGAACGAGGGCGGCATGGCTACACCTTC. This sequence joins TRBV6-1 and TRBJ1-2, with no clear D. Looked up from germline, CDR1 is MNHNS and CDR2 is SASEGT. The CDR3 extends over 13 amino acids. V was cut by 2 bases and J by 6 bases, with 10 bases left in between.

In its sample, this clone was seen a few times. This chain connects TRBV4-1 to TRBJ2-1; TRBD2 matches at 11 bases. Germline CDR1 MGHRA, CDR2 YSYEKL. After removal of 6 bases from V and 5 bases from J, the junction contained 12 bases not matched to a gene. The CDR3 sequence is 17 residues long. The CDR3 DNA sequence: TGCGCCAGCAGTCTAACTAGCGGGAGATCGTTCGACAATGAGCAGTTCTTC. It encodes CASSLTSGRSFDNEQFF.